This T cell receptor (beta chain) was sequenced during a study of blood T cell repertoires in COVID-19. Overall study context: The analysed material was cDNA or gDNA that came from T cells, B-cell-depleted T cells, or PBMCs.

Authors' analysis steps: Reference gene primer amplification gave nucleated cell count estimates. Profiled with immunoSEQ multiplex PCR; TCRdb holds only in-frame clones, not every one. Clone size and the V and J calls come from that table; the DNA yielded D and trimming. The table has 200,000 to 250,000 clones, about 78% seen once; the top ten hold around 5.1%. The sequence was collected from a woman aged 70-85 years with acute or convalescent COVID-19. The sample was peripheral blood.

The CDR3 sequence is CASGTSGSSGANVLTF. In DNA form, the CDR3 reads TGTGCCAGCGGGACTAGCGGGAGCTCTGGGGCCAACGTCCTGACTTTC. J is TRBJ2-6 and V is TRBV7-3; 14 nucleotides align to TRBD2. Per germline, CDR1 SGHTA and CDR2 FQGTGA. The CDR3 has 16 residues. After removal of 8 bases from V and 0 bases from J, the junction contained 0 bases not matched to a gene. Drawing the rest from reference TRBV7-3 and TRBJ2-6, the complete variable domain is GAGVSQTPSNKVTEKGKYVELRCDPISGHTALYWYRQSLGQGPEFLIYFQGTGAADDSGLPNDRFFAVRPEGSVSTLKIQRTERGDSAVYLCASGTSGSSGANVLTFGAGSRLTVL.